The clone carrying this T cell receptor beta chain was observed many times. Its antigen is undetermined. Trimming took 2 bases from V and 9 from J; bases not matched to a gene: 11. The CDR3 runs to 17 residues. Looked up from germline, CDR1 is DFQATT and CDR2 is SNEGSKA (reference sequence). This entry is derived from a study of regulatory T cells in long-lasting Graves disease. Study-wide points: Persistent disease showed a preference for TRBV28, TRBJ1-2 and TRBJ2-5. Blood alone, not thyroid tissue, was studied.

Time point specified: newly diagnosed GD, antithyroid drugs for less than 3 months. Isolated PBMC RNA provided the starting material for the TCR library. Per American Thyroid Association guidelines, Graves' disease was diagnosed. Arm-PCR with iRepertoire HTBI primers amplified the CDR3 regions for these TCR beta libraries. MiXCR was run by TCRdb on the multiplex PCR reads, yielding one entry per CDR3 protein. The table shows 420,000 or so distinct CDR3 sequences, with about a sixth occurring only once. These same records also appear under a second study, on T cells in Graves' hyperthyroidism and ophthalmopathy.

Sequencing was performed on peripheral blood mononuclear cells (PBMCs), taken at new diagnosis, from a patient treated with antithyroid drugs. This TCR was recovered from a woman between 18 and 29 years old with Graves disease. This chain links TRBV20-1 with TRBJ2-1; 15 bases line up with TRBD2. In nucleotides, the CDR3 is TGCAGTGCTAGAAGTCCCGGACTAGCGGGAGGGCCGAGTGAGCAGTTCTTC. Translating it yields CSARSPGLAGGPSEQFF.